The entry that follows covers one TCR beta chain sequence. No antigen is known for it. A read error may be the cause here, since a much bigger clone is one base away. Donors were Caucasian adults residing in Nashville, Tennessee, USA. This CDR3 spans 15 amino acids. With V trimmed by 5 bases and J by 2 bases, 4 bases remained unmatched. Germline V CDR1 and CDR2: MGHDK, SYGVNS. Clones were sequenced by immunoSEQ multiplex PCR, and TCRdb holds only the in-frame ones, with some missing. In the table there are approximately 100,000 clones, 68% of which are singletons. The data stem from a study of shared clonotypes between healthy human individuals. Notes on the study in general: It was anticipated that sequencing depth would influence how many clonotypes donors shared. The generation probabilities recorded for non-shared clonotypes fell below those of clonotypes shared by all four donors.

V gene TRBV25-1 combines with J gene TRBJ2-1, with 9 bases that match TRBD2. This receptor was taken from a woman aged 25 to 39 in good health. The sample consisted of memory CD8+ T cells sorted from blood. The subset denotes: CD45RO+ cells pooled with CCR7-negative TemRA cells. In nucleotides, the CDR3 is TGTGCCAGCAGTTTAGCGGGAGAGCCCTACAATGAGCAGTTCTTC. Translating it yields CASSLAGEPYNEQFF.